The 8 T cell receptor beta chains below all came from one sample that was sequenced in a study of graft-versus-host responses after intestinal transplantation. This table comes from immunoSEQ multiplex PCR, and its TCRdb copy is limited to in-frame clones, with some not included. The table lists around 90,000 clones, 85% to 95% of them singletons. The antigens these receptors bind are not known. Source: unstimulated CD8+ T cells sorted from spleen or lymph node cells, taken before transplant. The receptors derive from a human donor who was the organ donor for an intestinal transplant.

The chain joins TRBV5-4 to TRBJ2-7, with TRBD1 as a possible D gene (5 bases). Trimming shortened V by 4 bases and J by 0 bases, and 14 bases separated the two germline ends. Germline values: CDR1 SGHNT, CDR2 YYREEE (reference sequence). The CDR3 is made up of 15 amino acids. CDR3 protein: CASSIAGHSSYEQYF. The CDR3 DNA follows: TGTGCCAGCAGCATAGCAGGGCACTCCTCCTACGAGCAGTACTTC.

This chain connects TRBV12-5 to TRBJ1-1; TRBD1 might be the D (6 bases). This CDR3 comprises 16 residues. CDR1 is LGHNT and CDR2 is FRNRAP in the germline V gene. Trimming took off 6 bases at V and 3 bases at J, with 20 bases between the two ends. For the CDR3, the DNA is TGTGCTAGTGGCCACCCTCTTGACGGGGGGCACACTGAAGCTTTCTTT. It is translated as CASGHPLDGGHTEAFF.

The chain is built from TRBV7-8 and TRBJ1-4; D perhaps matches TRBD1 (5 bases). This CDR3 comprises 14 residues. Trimming pared 4 bases from V and 8 bases from J, leaving 14 bases between. Germline V gene data show CDR1 as SGHVS and CDR2 as FQNEAQ. In nucleotides, the CDR3 is TGTGCCAGCAGCTACCGGGACTGGGGAGAAAAACTGTTTTTT. Amino acid sequence: CASSYRDWGEKLFF.

The rearrangement uses TRBV19 and TRBJ2-7; D is unresolved. The germline CDR1 and CDR2 sequences are LNHDA and SQIVND (reference sequence). CDR3 length: 13 residues. The V end was cut by 3 bases, the J end by 2 bases, with 8 bases between. In DNA, the CDR3 is TGTGCCAGTAGTATTGCTAGTGCCTACGAGCAGTACTTC. It codes for CASSIASAYEQYF.

This clone was counted only a few times. The chain combines TRBV30 with TRBJ1-5, with 7 bases aligning to TRBD1. There are 15 residues in the CDR3. Germline trimming cut 2 bases from V and 7 bases from J; bases unmatched to any gene: 11. Germline CDR1 reads GTSNPN; CDR2 reads SVGIG (reference sequence). CDR3 bases: TGTGCCTGGAGTACGCGACAGGGACGGGGCCAGCCCCAGCATTTT. It specifies CAWSTRQGRGQPQHF.

The V gene is TRBV13, the J gene TRBJ2-7; 7 nucleotides align to TRBD1. J gave up 0 bases and V 4 bases, and 12 bases lay outside the gene matches. The length of the CDR3 is 17 residues. Germline-derived CDR1 and CDR2 are PRHDT and FYEKMQ (reference sequence). The CDR3 DNA follows: TGTGCCAGCAGCTGGGGACAGCCCTCGACGTCCTCCTACGAGCAGTACTTC. Protein product: CASSWGQPSTSSYEQYF.

As regards this clone: One end of the junction does not line up with germline, which may come from a read error. The chain recombines TRBV7-7 with TRBJ2-2; D remains ambiguous. This CDR3 is built from 14 residues. Per germline, CDR1 SSHAT and CDR2 FNYEAQ (reference sequence). CDR3 region: CASSPVAGTGELFF. The CDR3 DNA is TGTGCTAGCAGCCCGGTAGCCGGCACCGGGGAGCTGTTTTTT. Using reference TRBV7-7 and TRBJ2-2 for the parts outside the CDR3, the full variable domain is GAGVSQSPRYKVTKRGQDVTLRCDPISSHATLYWYQQALGQGPEFLTYFNYEAQPDKSGLPSDRFSAERPEGSISTLTIQRTEQRDSAMYRCASSPVAGTGELFFGEGSRLTVL.

CDR3 sequence: CASSQGTSGGYEQFF. The CDR3 DNA reads TGTGCCAGCAGCCAAGGTACTAGCGGGGGCTATGAGCAGTTCTTC. The chain employs TRBV4-2 and TRBJ2-1; TRBD2 agrees at 11 bases. The CDR3 spans 15 residues. Germline values: CDR1 LGHNA, CDR2 YNFKEQ. J lost 8 bases, V lost 1 base, and 4 bases had no gene match.